This T cell receptor beta chain was captured in a study of CD8 T cells in ankylosing spondylitis. Study findings and constraints: Existing reports had already noted some motif variants in reactive arthritis synovial fluid and blood. There was a TCR beta motif, made of several highly homologous variants, that appeared characteristic of ankylosing spondylitis blood. With a CD8+ phenotype, disease-linked clones were relatively rare in peripheral blood.

The CDR3 contains 15 residues. V was trimmed by 6 bases and J by 3 bases, leaving 14 bases between them. Libraries of TCR beta came from quantitative 5'-RACE with molecular barcodes. Via MiXCR, TCRdb re-called the 5' RACE reads, giving one row per CDR3 protein. The data hold about 750,000 distinct CDR3 sequences, with around 20% observed a single time. Turning to this clonotype: Its antigen is as yet unknown.

This sequence joins TRBV12-3 or TRBV12-4 and TRBJ2-2; D is perhaps TRBD1 (6 bases). Material for sequencing was blood, either unsorted or a sorted T cell fraction (not recorded which). This clonotype was sampled from a male donor with ankylosing spondylitis. The CDR3 sequence: CASSKWDTDTGELFF. The CDR3 nucleotides read TGTGCCAGCAGCAAATGGGACACCGACACCGGGGAGCTGTTTTTT.